Described below is a single T cell receptor (beta chain) sequence and its context. Its antigen is as yet unknown. These data are taken from a study of T-cell memory formation after mild COVID-19. Study information: Each donor largely had its own TCR clusters.

General study findings and limits: Certain responding clones were present in pre-infection memory, suggesting participation of cross-reactive memory. Contracting clones from day 15 to 85 showed balanced CD4/CD8; later expanders favored CD4+.

The 5'RACE method, run with constant-segment primers, produced TCR alpha and TCR beta cDNA libraries (carrying sample barcodes and UMIs). Via MiXCR, TCRdb re-called the 5' RACE reads, giving one row per CDR3 protein. The table shows a few hundred thousand distinct CDR3 sequences, with more than 8% occurring only once. Material for sequencing was PBMCs or a T cell subset sorted from them (not recorded which). The clonotype originates from a man younger than 35 who had mild COVID-19 (a few samples of this study predate the infection). Cell type and time point are not known.

CDR3: CASTRGGPEGYQPQHF. CDR3 DNA: TGTGCCAGCACCCGTGGGGGACCCGAGGGCTATCAGCCCCAGCATTTT. V usage is TRBV6-1 and J usage is TRBJ1-5, with a tentative D call TRBD1 (5 bases). V was trimmed by 7 bases and J by 5 bases, leaving 21 bases between them. The CDR3 extends over 16 amino acids. CDR1 and CDR2 from the germline V gene are MNHNS and SASEGT.